This T cell receptor beta chain was recorded in a study of Ad26.COV2.S vaccination and SARS-CoV-2 variants (dated by TCRdb to the early 2020s). Context from the whole study: Donors in the vaccine arm were drawn from COV1001, a multicentre, randomized, double-blind, placebo-controlled phase I-IIa trial testing Ad26.COV2.S in healthy adults. Dosing of Ad26.COV2.S was intramuscular, at either 5x10^10 or 1x10^11 viral particles, delivered as one shot or as two shots spaced 56 days apart. The TCR-sequenced set comprised around 30 samples: about 19 Ad26.COV2.S vaccine recipients, 5 placebo recipients and 8 SARS-CoV-2 convalescent individuals. Trial participants were randomized into five groups of five: low-dose or high-dose Ad26.COV2.S given once or twice, or placebo on both occasions. Throughout the experiments and outcome assessment, investigators stayed blinded to trial group allocation. Sequencing of the TCRbeta repertoire served to evaluate the specificity and breadth of SARS-CoV-2-reactive T cell receptors following Ad26.COV2.S vaccination. Study-level results and caveats: According to the authors, total T cell responses may have been underestimated by the TCR breadth and depth analyses. Comparable non-spike TCR breadth was observed between vaccine and placebo recipients, consistent with only spike being contained in the vaccine. The study was not powered to compare responses between vaccine doses or regimens. Ad26.COV2.S recipients had higher spike-specific TCR breadth than placebo recipients (P = 0.0014). Substantial breadth of spike-specific CD8+ and CD4+ T cell responses was reported after vaccination.

The sample's treatment or condition label, in plain terms: around 19 received Ad26.COV2.S at low or high dose, single or two shots; 5 received placebo; per-sample allocation not given. For vaccine and placebo recipients, repertoires were sequenced using samples collected on day 63 after the first injection. In Cohort 1b, about 27 adults aged 18-55 years were enrolled at a single site in Boston, USA, between 29 July and 7 August 2020. Ad26.COV2.S was a replication-incompetent adenovirus type 26 vector expressing a prefusion-stabilized SARS-CoV-2 spike protein from the original Wuhan strain. A word on this clone: Which antigen it targets is not known. No much larger clone is present one base from it, and per-base qualities are unavailable.

The CDR3 spans 14 residues, from the cysteine through the phenylalanine. Here the CDR3 DNA is all that survives: 42 bases in frame from base 1. CDR1 SGHVS and CDR2 FQNEAQ are derived from the germline V gene. V is cut by 5 bases and J by 5 bases, and the space between the germline ends is 16 bases. TCRbeta CDR3 regions were sequenced with the immunoSEQ Assay. After extraction, genomic DNA underwent amplification by bias-controlled multiplex PCR, followed by high-throughput sequencing. Processing in the source paper ran as follows. To quantify the absolute abundance of each unique TCRbeta CDR3 region, sequences were collapsed and filtered. T cell fraction was estimated by normalization of TCRbeta template counts to usable DNA, with usable DNA being measured through amplification of reference genes present in all nucleated cells. Repertoire TCRs were annotated as SARS-CoV-2-specific by exact matching of V gene, CDR3 amino acid sequence and J gene to a known reactive TCR set. The reference SARS-CoV-2 TCR set was derived from MIRA and filtered for enrichment in COVID-19-positive ImmuneCODE repertoires, a step that removed public or cross-reactive TCRs. Drawing on the MIRA antigens, annotated TCRs were analysed further at the level of specific ORF or position within ORF. Depth was the summed frequency of annotated unique rearrangements, while breadth was defined as annotated unique rearrangements over total unique productive rearrangements. Two-sided Wilcoxon rank-sum tests were used to compare TCR breadth between groups. TCRdb obtained this table from immuneACCESS and retained in-frame rearrangements with V and J assigned. These tables miss some clones; where compared with another copy, unresolved V genes account for less than half of the shortfall, and the remainder is unexplained. The V and J calls and clone size are taken from that table; D and trimming were inferred from the DNA. Across this sample there are about 350,000 clones, with 88% seen only once. 6.4% of the sample belongs to the ten largest clones.

The TCR comes from a person between 18 and 65 years old who received the Ad26.COV2.S COVID-19 vaccine or a placebo. The rearranged segments are TRBV7-8 and TRBJ2-7, with the D call perhaps TRBD1 or TRBD2, as 6 bases match in each case. The input for sequencing was peripheral blood, taken in a trial of Ad26.COV2.S vaccine versus placebo. The CDR3 reads as follows: CASSRGGSPHEQYF. The DNA sequence follows: TGTGCCAGCAGCCGAGGGGGGTCTCCCCACGAGCAGTACTTC.